These 15 T cell receptor beta chains were all obtained from the same sample, sequenced in a study of blood T cell repertoires in COVID-19. The table came from immunoSEQ multiplex PCR; TCRdb's copy has only in-frame clones and leaves some out. Among roughly 270,000 clones, 82% were seen once, and the ten largest hold 5%. Sequenced material: PBMCs or T cells enriched from blood (not recorded which). The source of these receptors is a middle-aged man who had been exposed to COVID-19.

The chain employs TRBV9 and TRBJ2-1, with TRBD1 matching over 10 bases. The V gene's germline CDR1 is SGDLS and CDR2 YYNGEE. V trimming: 6 bases; J trimming: 9 bases; junction bases outside the gene matches: 12. The CDR3 sequence is 15 residues long. This CDR3 is CASTRDRGRVSEQFF. The DNA of the CDR3 is TGTGCCAGCACGCGCGACAGGGGGCGCGTAAGTGAGCAGTTCTTC.

In this sample, this clone turned up once. The rearrangement joins TRBV19 to TRBJ2-3; D perhaps matches TRBD2 (5 bases). Trimming shortened V by 6 bases and J by 0 bases, and 10 bases separated the two germline ends. The CDR3 consists of 14 residues. The germline V gene encodes CDR1 LNHDA and CDR2 SQIVND (reference sequence). CDR3 DNA: TGTGCCAGTAGGACTATTCAAAGCACAGATACGCAGTATTTT. Translated: CASRTIQSTDTQYF.

CDR3: CASSVRSSVSEQYF. CDR3 nucleotides: TGTGCCAGCAGCGTAAGGAGTTCAGTTTCCGAGCAGTACTTC. V and J are TRBV9 and TRBJ2-7; D unresolved. CDR3 length: 14 residues. The germline V gene encodes CDR1 SGDLS and CDR2 YYNGEE. Trimming removed 1 base at V and 6 bases at J, with 14 bases between.

This chain joins TRBV18 and TRBJ2-6; no clear D gene. Trimming pared 3 bases from V and 0 bases from J, leaving 6 bases between. The CDR3 totals 15 residues. Germline assignment: CDR1 KGHSH and CDR2 LQKENI. DNA of the CDR3: TGTGCCAGCTCACCTGGCAGCTCTGGGGCCAACGTCCTGACTTTC. The encoded protein is CASSPGSSGANVLTF.

J is TRBJ2-4 and V is TRBV5-1, with a possible D match to TRBD2 (5 bases). The germline V gene has CDR1 SGHRS and CDR2 YFSETQ. This CDR3 has 14 amino acids. V shed 4 bases and J shed 3 bases, with 11 bases lying between them. Written as DNA, the CDR3 is TGCGCCAGCAGCCTGGGAGTAGACAAAAACATTCAGTACTTC. This gives the protein CASSLGVDKNIQYF.

This clone was found once. V usage is TRBV2 and J usage is TRBJ2-7; TRBD2 aligns across 10 bases. The germline gives CDR1 SNHLY, CDR2 FYNNEI. This CDR3 contains 15 residues. V trimming: 10 bases; J trimming: 1 base; junction bases outside the gene matches: 10. The CDR3 sequence is CAISKREGLSYEQYF. CDR3 sequence (DNA): TGTGCCATTTCAAAGCGGGAGGGCCTGTCCTACGAGCAGTACTTC.

This chain links TRBV14 with TRBJ1-4, with D unresolved. Germline CDR1 SGHDN, CDR2 FVKESK. The CDR3 is 13 amino acids. Trimming pared 4 bases from V and 7 bases from J, leaving 10 bases between. The chain's CDR3 is CASSPRQAEKLFF. In DNA form, the CDR3 reads TGTGCCAGCAGCCCCCGTCAAGCTGAAAAACTGTTTTTT.

The V and J genes are TRBV5-1 and TRBJ2-7; D is possibly TRBD2 (6 bases). The CDR3 contains 13 residues. Between the trimmed V and J ends, which lost 4 bases and 7 bases, there was a span of 15 bases. Germline CDR1 is SGHRS and CDR2 is YFSETQ. The CDR3 DNA reads as TGCGCCAGCAGCGGAGGGCCAGACAGTGAGCAGTACTTC. It is translated as CASSGGPDSEQYF.

The V and J genes are TRBV30 and TRBJ1-2, with TRBD1 identical over 9 bases. CDR3 length equals 14 residues. J was trimmed by 4 bases and V by 4 bases; bases with no gene match: 7. The germline V gene encodes CDR1 GTSNPN and CDR2 SVGIG (reference sequence). The CDR3 DNA reads TGTGCCTGGAACGGACAGGGGTTGCTCTATGGCTACACCTTC. Translating it yields CAWNGQGLLYGYTF.

As to this clone: The sample contains more than one DNA sequence encoding this CDR3. V is TRBV6-1 and J is TRBJ1-5; D remains ambiguous. This CDR3 spans 13 amino acids. V was shortened by 3 bases and J by 6 bases, with 9 bases between the two germline ends. CDR1 is MNHNS, CDR2 SASEGT, per germline. The CDR3 is CASSEAVGQPQHF. CDR3 nucleotides: TGTGCCAGCAGTGAGGCGGTAGGTCAGCCCCAGCATTTT.

This chain joins TRBV6-4 and TRBJ2-2; the D gene is possibly TRBD1 (6 bases). CDR1 is MRHNA, CDR2 SNTAGT, per germline. Trimming took off 6 bases at V and 5 bases at J, with 16 bases between the two ends. This CDR3 contains 15 residues. The CDR3 loop is CASSRGEGRTGELFF. The CDR3 nucleotides read TGTGCCAGCAGCAGGGGAGAGGGCCGTACCGGGGAGCTGTTTTTT.

The J gene is TRBJ1-2, the V gene TRBV9; D might be TRBD1 (6 bases). Trimming removed 2 bases from V and 5 bases from J, with 13 bases in between. This CDR3 comprises 14 residues. Looked up from germline, CDR1 is SGDLS and CDR2 is YYNGEE. The CDR3 sequence: CASSVGGGTYGYTF. The CDR3 region has the DNA TGTGCCAGCAGCGTGGGAGGGGGAACGTATGGCTACACCTTC.

This chain uses TRBV9 with TRBJ1-1, with D tentatively TRBD1 (6 bases). The germline V and J ends were trimmed by 6 bases and 0 bases, with 12 bases remaining between them. The CDR3 spans 14 residues. Germline CDR1 and CDR2: SGDLS and YYNGEE. CDR3 sequence (DNA): TGTGCCAGCACCACCGGACAGTTGAACACTGAAGCTTTCTTT. It codes for CASTTGQLNTEAFF.

The gene calls are TRBV6-5 and TRBJ1-5, with unresolved D. Germline CDR1 is MNHEY and CDR2 is SVGAGI. Trimming removed 4 bases from V and 1 base from J, with 11 bases in between. This CDR3 has 15 amino acids. CDR3 sequence: CASSSPGASNQPQHF. For the CDR3, the DNA is TGTGCCAGCAGTTCGCCCGGAGCGAGCAATCAGCCCCAGCATTTT.

The table lists this clone with many counts. The chain joins TRBV4-1 to TRBJ2-6; tentative D call: TRBD1 (5 bases). V dropped 0 bases and J dropped 0 bases, with 9 bases sitting between them. From germline, CDR1 is MGHRA and CDR2 YSYEKL. The CDR3 is made up of 17 amino acids. The CDR3 DNA follows: TGCGCCAGCAGCCAAGAACGGACACTCTCTGGGGCCAACGTCCTGACTTTC. Residues: CASSQERTLSGANVLTF.